A single sample gave rise to the 6 T cell receptor beta chains below, sequenced in a study of T cells in localized non-small cell lung cancer. Repertoires were generated with immunoSEQ multiplex PCR, while TCRdb's copy carries only in-frame clones and drops some. The top ten clones hold about 4.7% of a sample with 50,000 or so clones, about 78% of them seen once. Source: PBMCs, taken before any cancer treatment. Receptors originate from a woman aged 35 to 70 with stage II lung adenocarcinoma.

J is TRBJ2-7 and V is TRBV7-2, with D maybe TRBD2 (5 bases). V gave up 5 bases and J gave up 3 bases, with 20 bases separating them. CDR1 SGHTA and CDR2 FQGNSA come from the germline V gene. The CDR3 length is 16 residues. CDR3 coding DNA: TGTGCCAGCAGCGCTGCCCGACTCCAAGAGGGCTACGAGCAGTACTTC. This codes for CASSAARLQEGYEQYF.

This sequence joins TRBV6-5 and TRBJ1-5; possibly TRBD1 for D (6 bases). This CDR3 is built from 12 residues. Germline V gene data show CDR1 as MNHEY and CDR2 as SVGAGI. V lost 7 bases and J lost 4, with 8 bases in between. The CDR3 loop is CASNTGNQPQHF. CDR3 in DNA: TGTGCCAGCAATACAGGGAATCAGCCCCAGCATTTT.

The V gene is TRBV7-6, the J gene TRBJ2-3, with 9 bases that match TRBD1. The CDR3 loop spans 17 amino acids. The J segment lost 2 bases and the V segment lost 5 bases, leaving 11 bases of the junction unmatched. Germline-derived CDR1 and CDR2 are SGHVS and FNYEAQ. DNA for the CDR3: TGTGCCAGCAGCCCCTTCAACAGGGGGCTTATCACAGATACGCAGTATTTT. Translation: CASSPFNRGLITDTQYF.

The chain is built from TRBV19 and TRBJ2-1; unclear D gene. Germline lookup yields CDR1 LNHDA and CDR2 SQIVND (reference sequence). Between the trimmed V and J ends, which lost 4 bases and 6 bases, there was a span of 16 bases. This CDR3 region has 15 residues. CDR3 loop: CASSTLDVVPNEQFF. CDR3 coding DNA: TGTGCCAGTAGTACCCTGGACGTCGTCCCCAATGAGCAGTTCTTC. The full variable domain, completed using reference TRBV19 and TRBJ2-1, is DGGITQSPKYLFRKEGQNVTLSCEQNLNHDAMYWYRQDPGQGLRLIYYSQIVNDFQKGDIAEGYSVSREKKESFPLTVTSAQKNPTAFYLCASSTLDVVPNEQFFGPGTRLTVL.

The chain combines TRBV19 with TRBJ2-5; D is ambiguous. Per germline, CDR1 LNHDA and CDR2 SQIVND (reference sequence). The CDR3 is 15 amino acids. V gave up 8 bases and J gave up 1 base, with 17 bases separating them. The CDR3 bases are TGTGCCAGTGCCTCTGGGTTCGGTAGCCAAGAGACCCAGTACTTC. Amino acids: CASASGFGSQETQYF.

Only a few counts were recorded for this clone. V gene TRBV6-5 combines with J gene TRBJ1-4; 7 nucleotides match TRBD1. The CDR3 runs to 14 residues. CDR1 and CDR2 (germline): MNHEY, SVGAGI. The ends lost 5 bases at V and 6 bases at J; junction bases unmatched: 6. The CDR3 sequence: CASSPRGGDEKLFF. For the CDR3, the DNA is TGTGCCAGCAGTCCCAGGGGGGGAGATGAAAAACTGTTTTTT.